The source of this T cell receptor (beta chain) is a study of Ad26.COV2.S vaccination and SARS-CoV-2 variants. Background on the study: Intramuscularly, Ad26.COV2.S was given either once or twice, 56 days apart.

The V gene's germline CDR1 is MNHEY and CDR2 SMNVEV (reference sequence). The length of the CDR3 is 14 residues. With 3 bases removed from V and 8 bases from J, the gap between germline ends came to 14 bases. Treatment meaning: roughly 18 received Ad26.COV2.S at low or high dose, single or two shots; about five received placebo; per-sample allocation not given. The samples date from day 63 after the first vaccine or placebo injection. This Boston cohort included adults aged 18-55 years. Assay used: immunoSEQ multiplex PCR; TCRdb lists only in-frame clones, some missing. The data contain 250,000 to 300,000 clones, 70% to 90% of them singletons.

This receptor was taken from a person between 18 and 60 years old who received the Ad26.COV2.S COVID-19 vaccine or a placebo. The chain carries TRBV27 and TRBJ2-1; TRBD2 might be the D (5 bases). This specimen consisted of peripheral blood, obtained in a trial of Ad26.COV2.S vaccine versus placebo. The CDR3 sequence: CASSFLAGVDEQFF. The CDR3 DNA reads as TGTGCCAGCAGTTTTCTAGCAGGCGTGGATGAGCAGTTCTTC.